Below are 26 T cell receptor beta chains sequenced from a single sample in a study of a mutant IDH1 vaccine in newly diagnosed glioma. Time point given: week 11, during vaccination. In every dose of vaccine, 300 ug of mutant IDH1 20-mer peptide was given alongside topical imiquimod. Method: immunoSEQ multiplex PCR; TCRdb's copy keeps in-frame clones and lacks some. This sample has some 60,000 clones, with more than 80% found just once. No cognate antigen is known for these TCRs. Sequencing was performed on PBMCs, taken from a glioma patient whose treatment included an IDH1 peptide vaccine. The receptors stem from a man in his thirties or forties with glioma.

The chain carries TRBV7-2 and TRBJ2-5, with TRBD1 matching 10 bases. The CDR3 runs 15 residues. After removal of 4 bases from V and 5 bases from J, the junction contained 7 bases not matched to a gene. Germline CDR1 is SGHTA and CDR2 is FQGNSA. This CDR3 reads CASSSKDRGRETQYF. CDR3 bases: TGTGCCAGCAGCTCGAAGGACAGGGGGAGGGAGACCCAGTACTTC.

The chain links TRBV27 to TRBJ2-5; TRBD1 aligns across 9 bases. The DNA end favors TRBJ2-7, so the J call may be wrong. The length of the CDR3 is 17 residues. Germline values: CDR1 MNHEY, CDR2 SMNVEV (reference sequence). CDR3 sequence (DNA): TGTGCCAGCAGTTTATCGGGTTGGACAGGGGTATCCTACGAGCAGTACTTC. It encodes CASSLSGWTGVSYEQYF.

The CDR3: CASFRDRGLAEQFF. The CDR3 coding sequence is TGTGCCAGCTTCCGGGACAGGGGATTAGCTGAGCAGTTCTTC. V gene TRBV6-5 combines with J gene TRBJ2-1; TRBD1 matches at 10 bases. Germline V gene sequence: CDR1 MNHEY, CDR2 SVGAGI. The CDR3 covers 14 residues. With V trimmed by 8 bases and J by 9 bases, 10 bases remained unmatched.

The J gene is TRBJ2-7, the V gene TRBV28; no reliable D call. The germline V and J ends were trimmed by 6 bases and 4 bases, with 16 bases remaining between them. CDR1 is MDHEN and CDR2 is SYDVKM in the germline V gene. The CDR3 consists of 14 residues. CDR3 protein: CASSYVVERYEQYF. For the CDR3, the DNA is TGTGCCAGCAGCTATGTTGTGGAGAGATACGAGCAGTACTTC.

This clone was detected only a few times. The chain employs TRBV10-3 and TRBJ2-3; D possibly matches TRBD1 or TRBD2 (6 bases each). This CDR3 contains 16 residues. V lost 1 base, J lost 8 bases, and 19 bases lay in between. Germline lookup yields CDR1 ENHRY and CDR2 SYGVKD. CDR3 protein: CAISELGPGAPGTQYF. Here the CDR3 DNA reads TGTGCCATCAGTGAGTTGGGACCGGGGGCCCCGGGTACGCAGTATTTT.

This rearrangement joins TRBV2 to TRBJ1-1; a weak D match, TRBD1 (6 bases). The CDR3 is 14 amino acids. Trimming took off 6 bases at V and 3 bases at J, with 14 bases between the two ends. From germline, CDR1 is SNHLY and CDR2 FYNNEI. The CDR3 sequence: CASRIRGSDTEAFF. In nucleotides, the CDR3 is TGTGCCAGCAGAATCAGGGGTTCGGACACTGAAGCTTTCTTT.

The genes are TRBV25-1 and TRBJ1-4; D possibly corresponds to TRBD1 (5 bases). Germline V CDR1 and CDR2: MGHDK, SYGVNS. V lost 4 bases and J 3 bases, leaving 12 bases between the germline ends. The length of the CDR3 is 15 residues. The CDR3 region is CASSAPGLSNEKLFF. CDR3 nucleotide sequence: TGTGCCAGCAGTGCTCCGGGACTGTCTAATGAAAAACTGTTTTTT.

The chain has TRBV6-5 and TRBJ1-1; no clear D gene. This CDR3 is 14 amino acids long. V lost 2 bases and J lost 4, with 11 bases in between. Germline CDR1 and CDR2: MNHEY and SVGAGI. The CDR3 is CASSYGPSRTEAFF. In nucleotides, the CDR3 is TGTGCCAGCAGTTACGGCCCTAGCCGCACTGAAGCTTTCTTT.

The rearrangement uses TRBV2 and TRBJ1-1; D unresolved. The CDR3 extends over 13 amino acids. The germline CDR1 and CDR2 sequences are SNHLY and FYNNEI. Trimming shortened V by 7 bases and J by 0 bases, and 9 bases separated the two germline ends. The CDR3 loop is CASIEDLNTEAFF. The CDR3 coding sequence is TGTGCCAGCATAGAAGACCTGAACACTGAAGCTTTCTTT.

The chain employs TRBV19 and TRBJ1-1, with 8 nucleotides matching TRBD1. The CDR3 is 13 amino acids. The germline V gene has CDR1 LNHDA and CDR2 SQIVND (reference sequence). With 5 bases clipped from V and 2 bases from J, the junction kept 1 base outside the gene matches. CDR3 sequence (DNA): TGTGCCAGTAGTGACAGGGGTAACACTGAAGCTTTCTTT. Its translation: CASSDRGNTEAFF.

This sequence joins TRBV27 and TRBJ2-1; TRBD1 matches 7 bases. CDR1 is MNHEY, CDR2 SMNVEV, per germline (reference sequence). The CDR3 totals 15 residues. The junction had 11 bases not matched to a gene; V was cut back by 3 bases and J by 9 bases. The CDR3 DNA reads as TGTGCCAGCAGTTTGAGCGTGTCAGGGGGTGGTGAGCAGTTCTTC. This codes for CASSLSVSGGGEQFF.

V usage is TRBV7-9 and J usage is TRBJ2-1, with a tentative D call TRBD1 (7 bases). The CDR3 has 14 residues. Germline CDR1 SEHNR, CDR2 FQNEAQ (reference sequence). Trimming left V 5 bases short and J 4 bases short, with 12 bases between. CDR3 protein: CASSAGQPYNEQFF. CDR3 bases: TGTGCCAGCAGCGCGGGACAGCCTTACAATGAGCAGTTCTTC.

J is TRBJ2-1 and V is TRBV9, with D perhaps matching TRBD2 (6 bases). V was trimmed by 1 base and J by 8 bases, leaving 16 bases between them. The V gene's germline CDR1 is SGDLS and CDR2 YYNGEE. This CDR3 contains 15 residues. The CDR3 DNA is TGTGCCAGCAGCGTATACGACACTAGCAATTATGAGCAGTTCTTC. Amino acid sequence: CASSVYDTSNYEQFF.

V gene TRBV28 combines with J gene TRBJ1-1; possible D gene TRBD1, 5 bases. Deletions cut 7 bases from V and 1 base from J, with 22 bases between. CDR3 size: 17 residues. CDR1 and CDR2 (germline): MDHEN, SYDVKM. CDR3: CASTGDGIFTKNTEAFF. CDR3 DNA sequence: TGTGCCAGCACGGGGGACGGAATTTTTACCAAGAACACTGAAGCTTTCTTT.

V and J are TRBV6-5 and TRBJ2-1; 10 nucleotides align to TRBD1. J gave up 5 bases and V 4 bases, and 5 bases lay outside the gene matches. CDR3 length: 15 residues. From germline, CDR1 is MNHEY and CDR2 SVGAGI. CDR3 nucleotides: TGTGCCAGCAGTTTCGGACAGGGGGGAAACAATGAGCAGTTCTTC. As protein: CASSFGQGGNNEQFF.

The gene calls are TRBV28 and TRBJ1-4, with D possibly TRBD1 on 5 matching bases. The V gene lost 6 bases and the J gene lost 4 bases, with 15 bases spanning the gap. Germline V lookup: CDR1 MDHEN, CDR2 SYDVKM. This CDR3 comprises 15 residues. The CDR3 here is CASSPSQGGNEKLFF. CDR3 bases: TGTGCCAGCAGCCCTTCGCAGGGAGGTAATGAAAAACTGTTTTTT.

The chain is built from TRBV19 and TRBJ1-1, with a possible D match to TRBD1 (5 bases). The ends were cut back, 6 bases at V and 3 bases at J, with 8 bases in the middle. Per the germline V gene, CDR1 is LNHDA and CDR2 is SQIVND (reference sequence). The CDR3 covers 12 residues. The CDR3: CASSRGDTEAFF. CDR3 DNA: TGTGCCAGTAGCAGAGGGGACACTGAAGCTTTCTTT.

The CDR3 sequence is CASSPQGANNSPLHF. The CDR3 nucleotides read TGTGCCAGTAGTCCACAGGGGGCCAATAATTCACCCCTCCACTTT. The rearrangement uses TRBV19 and TRBJ1-6, with TRBD1 matching over 9 bases. The germline CDR1 and CDR2 sequences are LNHDA and SQIVND (reference sequence). There are 15 residues in the CDR3. Unmatched junction bases numbered 4, after V lost 5 bases and J lost 5 bases.

The genes are TRBV19 and TRBJ1-1, with TRBD1 matching over 8 bases. Trimming at V came to 1 base and at J to 6 bases, leaving 13 bases not matched to a gene. The CDR3 is 17 residues long. CDR1 and CDR2 (germline): LNHDA, SQIVND (reference sequence). Here the CDR3 reads CASSIVPLGRGRAEAFF. Here the CDR3 DNA reads TGTGCCAGTAGTATAGTGCCCCTCGGCAGGGGGCGTGCTGAAGCTTTCTTT.

The chain uses TRBV5-5 and TRBJ2-1; 10 bases align to TRBD2. The ends lost 3 bases at V and 4 bases at J; junction bases unmatched: 7. The CDR3 length is 16 residues. The V gene's germline CDR1 is SGHKS and CDR2 YYEKEE (reference sequence). The chain's CDR3 is CASSSKLAGQYNEQFF. The CDR3 DNA is TGTGCCAGCAGCTCCAAACTAGCGGGGCAATACAATGAGCAGTTCTTC.

This clone was seen once. The chain links TRBV29-1 to TRBJ2-1; D possibly matches TRBD1 or TRBD2 (5 bases each). V was trimmed by 5 bases and J by 7 bases, leaving 15 bases between them. The CDR3 is 13 residues long. The germline gives CDR1 SQVTM, CDR2 ANQGSEA. The CDR3 sequence is CSVSLTWGNEQFF. The CDR3, as DNA: TGCAGCGTTTCCCTTACCTGGGGGAATGAGCAGTTCTTC.

The rearrangement uses TRBV28 and TRBJ1-4; no clear D. Germline V gives CDR1 MDHEN, CDR2 SYDVKM. Trimming took off 11 bases at V and 4 bases at J, with 14 bases between the two ends. This CDR3 is built from 13 residues. This CDR3 reads CASTGQHNEKLFF. Written as DNA, the CDR3 is TGTGCCTCGACCGGGCAGCATAATGAAAAACTGTTTTTT.

The CDR3 DNA reads as TGTGCCAGCAGTGCCCCTGGGGAGTCACCCCTCCACTTT. Residues: CASSAPGESPLHF. This rearrangement joins TRBV6-6 to TRBJ1-6, with D unclear. Germline values: CDR1 MNHNY, CDR2 SVGAGI (reference sequence). The ends were cut back, 5 bases at V and 10 bases at J, with 12 bases in the middle. The CDR3 has 13 residues.

The chain carries TRBV11-2 and TRBJ2-5; TRBD2 is a possible D gene (6 bases). This CDR3 is 16 amino acids long. Trimming cost V 3 bases and J 4 bases, with 18 bases left between them. From germline, CDR1 is SGHAT and CDR2 FQNNGV. CDR3 coding DNA: TGTGCCAGCAGCTTCAAGGCTAGCGACTATCCAGAGACCCAGTACTTC. Translation gives CASSFKASDYPETQYF.

The CDR3 DNA follows: TGTGCCAGCAGCCCGGACAGGGAGTCTGGCTACACCTTC. It translates to CASSPDRESGYTF. The chain has TRBV7-9 and TRBJ1-2, with TRBD1 matching over 8 bases. This CDR3 spans 13 amino acids. With 5 bases clipped from V and 7 bases from J, the junction kept 6 bases outside the gene matches. Germline CDR1 SEHNR, CDR2 FQNEAQ (reference sequence).

This clone turned up a few times. The rearrangement joins TRBV5-6 to TRBJ2-3, with TRBD1 matching 7 bases. The V gene end was trimmed by 5 bases and the J gene end by 2 bases; junction bases not matched to a gene: 8. This CDR3 has 15 amino acids. CDR1 SGHDT and CDR2 YYEEEE come from the germline V gene. The CDR3 coding sequence is TGTGCCAGCAGTTCGCCGGGACAGATCACAGATACGCAGTATTTT. The encoded protein is CASSSPGQITDTQYF.